These 9 T cell receptor beta chains came from one sample sequenced in a study of OX40 agonist ivuxolimab in advanced cancers. Libraries were made using the immunoSEQ multiplex PCR assay. TCRdb stores this immuneACCESS table with in-frame sequences only. Part of the clones is absent; in the studies checked, under half of the shortfall reflects unresolved V genes, and no reason is known for the rest. This sample lists more than 50,000 clones; 90% to 95% were detected once. The ten biggest clones cover around 20% of the sample. The sequencing used CD4+ or CD8+ T cells sorted from blood, collected in a trial of the OX40 agonist ivuxolimab. The receptors originated from an adult with an advanced solid tumor such as melanoma, head and neck, liver or kidney cancer.

The chain joins TRBV19 to TRBJ1-1, with D possibly being TRBD1 (6 bases). Trimming took 3 bases from V and 0 from J, leaving 11 bases between them. The CDR3 length is 15 residues. CDR1 and CDR2 from the germline V gene are LNHDA and SQIVND (reference sequence). Here the CDR3 DNA reads TGTGCCAGTAGTATTTCGGGGGCCATGAACACTGAAGCTTTCTTT. It yields the protein CASSISGAMNTEAFF.

This chain links TRBV18 with TRBJ2-3; 8 bases are shared with TRBD1. Germline V gives CDR1 KGHSH, CDR2 LQKENI. This CDR3 is built from 15 residues. J was trimmed by 4 bases and V by 6 bases; bases with no gene match: 9. CDR3 amino acids: CASSVDRASSDTQYF. The CDR3 DNA reads TGTGCCAGCTCGGTGGACAGGGCCTCATCAGATACGCAGTATTTT.

The chain uses TRBV7-2 and TRBJ2-6, with a possible D match to TRBD1 (6 bases). V shed 5 bases and J shed 0 bases, with 11 bases lying between them. The germline V gene has CDR1 SGHTA and CDR2 FQGNSA. The CDR3 spans 16 residues. The CDR3 bases are TGTGCCAGCAGCCCCAAGGGGGACTCTGGGGCCAACGTCCTGACTTTC. It is translated as CASSPKGDSGANVLTF.

The chain combines TRBV6-5 with TRBJ2-5; the match to TRBD2 covers 8 bases. This CDR3 region has 14 residues. V was clipped by 8 bases and J by 5 bases; unmatched bases: 10. Germline assignment: CDR1 MNHEY and CDR2 SVGAGI. The CDR3 reads CASSGGSGGETQYF. The CDR3 DNA is TGTGCCAGCTCTGGTGGGTCGGGGGGGGAGACCCAGTACTTC.

This clone is termed medium-sized. The J gene is TRBJ1-1, the V gene TRBV7-9; D not resolved. Germline CDR1 reads SEHNR; CDR2 reads FQNEAQ (reference sequence). Deletions cut 4 bases from V and 6 bases from J, with 12 bases between. This CDR3 contains 13 residues. The CDR3 protein is CASSSPEVPEAFF. The CDR3 nucleotides read TGTGCCAGCAGCTCCCCCGAGGTTCCTGAAGCTTTCTTT.

In regard to this clone: This same CDR3 is encoded by further DNA sequences in the sample. V is TRBV5-8 and J is TRBJ2-7; no reliable D call. CDR1 is SGHTS, CDR2 YDEGEE, per germline. Deletions cut 3 bases from V and 3 bases from J, with 4 bases between. The CDR3 runs to 11 residues. CDR3 amino acids: CASSSSYEQYF. The CDR3 DNA is TGTGCCAGCAGCTCGAGCTACGAGCAGTACTTC. Using reference TRBV5-8 and TRBJ2-7 for the parts outside the CDR3, the full variable domain is EAGVTQSPTHLIKTRGQQATLRCSPISGHTSVYWYQQALGLGLQFLLWYDEGEERNRGNFPPRFSGRQFPNYSSELNVNALELEDSALYLCASSSSYEQYFGPGTRLTVT.

The V call is TRBV27, the J call TRBJ1-1; tentatively, D is TRBD1 (6 bases). The CDR3 totals 15 residues. V was pared by 3 bases and J by 0 bases, with 11 bases between. CDR1 is MNHEY and CDR2 is SMNVEV in the germline V gene (reference sequence). CDR3 protein: CASSFGTGLNTEAFF. CDR3 nucleotide sequence: TGTGCCAGCAGTTTTGGTACAGGGCTGAACACTGAAGCTTTCTTT.

The chain couples TRBV6-1 to TRBJ1-2, with a possible D match to TRBD1 (6 bases). Germline-derived CDR1 and CDR2 are MNHNS and SASEGT. V dropped 1 base and J dropped 4 bases, with 16 bases sitting between them. The CDR3 has 16 amino acids. CDR3 sequence (DNA): TGTGCCAGCAGTGAAGGGACATGGACAGCATTCTATGGCTACACCTTC. This gives the protein CASSEGTWTAFYGYTF.

V gene TRBV4-2 combines with J gene TRBJ1-1; possible D gene TRBD1, 5 bases. From germline, CDR1 is LGHNA and CDR2 YNFKEQ. The CDR3 loop spans 15 amino acids. With 0 bases removed from V and 1 base from J, the gap between germline ends came to 9 bases. Written as DNA, the CDR3 is TGTGCCAGCAGCCAAGATACAGGATCGAACACTGAAGCTTTCTTT. This gives the protein CASSQDTGSNTEAFF.